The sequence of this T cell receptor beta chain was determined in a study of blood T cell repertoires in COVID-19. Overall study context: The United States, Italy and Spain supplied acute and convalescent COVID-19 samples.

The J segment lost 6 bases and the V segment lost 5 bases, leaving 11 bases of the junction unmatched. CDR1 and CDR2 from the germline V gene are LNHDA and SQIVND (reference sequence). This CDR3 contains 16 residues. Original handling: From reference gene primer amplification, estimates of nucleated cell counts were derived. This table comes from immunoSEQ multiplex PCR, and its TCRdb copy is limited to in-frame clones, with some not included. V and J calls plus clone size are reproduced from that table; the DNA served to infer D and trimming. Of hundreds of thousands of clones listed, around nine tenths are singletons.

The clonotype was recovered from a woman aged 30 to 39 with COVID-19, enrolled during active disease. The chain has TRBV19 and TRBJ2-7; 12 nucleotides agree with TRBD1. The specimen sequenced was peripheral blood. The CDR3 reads CASSLLGTGGQAEQYF. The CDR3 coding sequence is TGTGCCAGTAGTCTCCTTGGGACAGGGGGCCAGGCCGAGCAGTACTTC.